This T cell receptor beta chain was documented in a study of T cell responses to AZD1222 COVID-19 vaccine (TCRdb year 2021). Concerning the study at large: A total of approximately 240 trial participants underwent TCR sequencing, of whom some 200 had received two doses of AZD1222 and roughly 26 had received two doses of the MenACWY control vaccine. Trial participants were enrolled into age subgroups of 18-55, 56-69 and 70-plus years, which contained 148, 28 and 57 TCR-sequenced participants, respectively. Study-wide findings and limitations: Reportedly, almost half of the unique spike-specific TCRs recognized epitopes lying outside the regions that are mutated in the B.1.351 and B.1.1.7 variants. CD4 TCRs associated with the vaccine covered the entire spike protein, and the dominant responses were in regions 160-218 and 743-854. In the small 56-69-year group, the increase in depth fell short of significance, most likely because of low power. No day 14 peak-response samples were available, so repertoires were characterized only after the peak T cell response. Most participants were white British and females outnumbered males, and the authors suggested that clonal diversity may have been underestimated. Conclusions about previously exposed vaccinees were limited because only six or seven AZD1222 recipients were SARS-CoV-2 seropositive at baseline. A significant rise in spike-specific TCR breadth and depth was observed after two AZD1222 doses relative to day 0 and relative to MenACWY recipients.

Note on this clone: Which antigen it targets is not known. Per-base quality was not reported, and no clone a single base away is much larger than it.

The CDR3 regions of human TCRbeta chains were analyzed by immunosequencing. The authors' pipeline ran thus. Repertoire TCRs were checked for matches against a reference library of SARS-CoV-2-specific TCRs that had been generated using the MIRA antigen-specificity platform. Breadth was defined as the fraction of unique TCRs that were SARS-CoV-2-associated, and depth was defined as the fraction of total T cells that were SARS-CoV-2-associated. Each spike-specific TCR was assigned to its reactive spike region and to a CD4 or CD8 class using the MIRA data. Log10-transformed breadth and depth values were compared by one-way ANOVA with Sidak's multiple comparisons tests. The immuneACCESS repertoire file appears here via TCRdb, limited to in-frame rearrangements. These files lack a portion of the clones; in checked studies, under half of the deficit traces to unresolved V genes, and the cause of the others is not known. The DNA was the basis for D and trimming; V, J and clone size are from that table. In this sample the table shows about 120,000 clones, 75% to 95% of which occur a single time. The top ten clonotypes cover roughly 4.2% of the sample.

Reading the label with the study, this specimen's time point is: about 28 days (+/-7) after the second vaccine dose. The label giving this sample's treatment or condition can be read as: meningococcal conjugate vaccine given as trial control. Samples from vaccinated people were obtained from the UK trials COV001 and COV002, which included a single-blind randomized controlled phase 2/3 trial of AZD1222 (ChAdOx1 nCoV-19) in healthy adults. Trial participant PBMC samples were collected at day 0 and day 28 after the second dose for TCRbeta chain sequencing. The CDR3 runs 18 residues from the cysteine to the phenylalanine. Only the CDR3 DNA is retained, 54 bases long and in frame from the first base. For CDR1 and CDR2, the germline V gene (reference sequence) lists LGHDT and YNNKEL. Relative to germline, V is missing 0 bases and J is missing 0 bases, with 8 bases of the junction outside any gene match.

This TCR came from an adult who received the MenACWY meningococcal vaccine as a control. The chain is made from TRBV3-1 (or the pseudogene TRBV3-2) and TRBJ2-4, with 7 junctional bases fitting TRBD2. The input for sequencing was peripheral blood, taken 28 days after the second dose of the MenACWY control vaccine. At the DNA level, the sequence is TGTGCCAGCAGCCAAGACTCTTTCTGGGAGGGAGCCAAAAACATTCAGTACTTC. The encoded protein is CASSQDSFWEGAKNIQYF.